These 11 T cell receptor beta chains came from one sample sequenced in a study of blood T cell repertoires in COVID-19. Sequenced by immunoSEQ multiplex PCR; TCRdb stores in-frame clones only, minus some. Of 150,000 or so clones in the sample, around 80% were seen once. The sequencing input was PBMCs or T cells enriched from blood (not recorded which). The source is a man aged 35-49 years who had recovered from COVID-19.

The CDR3 region has the DNA TGTGCCAGCCTTCTCGGGAGAGGATCACCCCTCCACTTT. Amino acid sequence: CASLLGRGSPLHF. V is TRBV2 and J is TRBJ1-6, with no clear D. Germline CDR1 and CDR2: SNHLY and FYNNEI. The length of the CDR3 is 13 residues. V lost 8 bases, J lost 10 bases, and 15 bases lay in between.

J is TRBJ2-2 and V is TRBV12-3 or TRBV12-4; tentatively, D is TRBD2 (5 bases). V lost 4 bases and J lost 6, with 9 bases in between. This CDR3 contains 13 residues. CDR3 loop: CASSSMGAGELFF. CDR3 nucleotide sequence: TGTGCCAGCAGTTCGATGGGAGCCGGGGAGCTGTTTTTT.

CDR3 residues: CASSQVPYSSGGFQETQYF. The CDR3 region has the DNA TGCGCCAGCAGCCAAGTTCCCTACTCTAGCGGGGGGTTCCAAGAGACCCAGTACTTC. The rearrangement uses TRBV4-1 and TRBJ2-5; 11 bases are a match to TRBD2. The V and J ends lost 1 base and 1 base, in that order; junction bases with no gene match: 11. Germline V lookup: CDR1 MGHRA, CDR2 YSYEKL. CDR3 length: 19 residues.

This clone was observed a handful of times. This sequence joins TRBV11-2 and TRBJ1-1; TRBD1 matches at 8 bases. In germline, CDR1 is SGHAT, CDR2 FQNNGV. The CDR3 covers 16 residues. The V and J ends lost 5 bases and 4 bases, in that order; junction bases with no gene match: 12. This chain's CDR3 is CASSARTGTVITEAFF. For the CDR3, the DNA is TGTGCCAGCAGCGCCAGGACAGGGACGGTGATCACTGAAGCTTTCTTT. The full variable domain, rest sourced from reference TRBV11-2 and TRBJ1-1, is EAGVAQSPRYKIIEKRQSVAFWCNPISGHATLYWYQQILGQGPKLLIQFQNNGVVDDSQLPKDRFSAERLKGVDSTLKIQPAKLEDSAVYLCASSARTGTVITEAFFGQGTRLTVV.

This clone showed up just a few times. This CDR3 reads CASSYYGGVNTGELFF. For the CDR3, the DNA is TGTGCCAGCAGCTATTATGGGGGGGTGAACACCGGGGAGCTGTTTTTT. The chain carries TRBV5-6 and TRBJ2-2, with 7 positions matching TRBD2. Germline assignment: CDR1 SGHDT and CDR2 YYEEEE. V trimming: 3 bases; J trimming: 1 base; junction bases outside the gene matches: 6. The CDR3 sequence is 16 residues long.

The chain uses TRBV6-5 and TRBJ2-5, with 11 nucleotides matching TRBD2. This CDR3 is 15 amino acids long. The J segment lost 5 bases and the V segment lost 3 bases, leaving 5 bases of the junction unmatched. Germline CDR1 and CDR2: MNHEY and SVGAGI. In nucleotides, the CDR3 is TGTGCCAGCAGTTATTCTAGCGGGGGGCGGGAGACCCAGTACTTC. As protein: CASSYSSGGRETQYF.

The chain uses TRBV7-2 and TRBJ2-1; 7 bases fit TRBD1. This CDR3 contains 14 residues. Trimming at V came to 1 base and at J to 8 bases, leaving 5 bases not matched to a gene. CDR1 is SGHTA, CDR2 FQGNSA, per germline. CDR3 coding DNA: TGTGCCAGCAGCTTAGAGACAGGGTGGGATGAGCAGTTCTTC. Encoded protein: CASSLETGWDEQFF.

This clone occurred many times. The chain couples TRBV10-3 to TRBJ1-5; a possible D gene is TRBD1 (5 bases). Trimming took off 4 bases at V and 0 bases at J, with 10 bases between the two ends. This CDR3 region has 15 residues. CDR1 is ENHRY, CDR2 SYGVKD, per germline. CDR3 amino acids: CAISVGGYSNQPQHF. DNA for the CDR3: TGTGCCATCAGTGTCGGGGGTTATAGCAATCAGCCCCAGCATTTT.

The rearrangement uses TRBV28 and TRBJ1-2; no firm D call. The CDR3 length is 12 residues. The germline V and J ends were trimmed by 8 bases and 10 bases, with 17 bases remaining between them. Per germline, CDR1 MDHEN and CDR2 SYDVKM. The CDR3 sequence is CASRAAPRDYTF. The CDR3 DNA follows: TGTGCCAGCCGCGCGGCCCCTCGGGACTACACCTTC.

This clone has just a few counts. This sequence joins TRBV10-3 and TRBJ1-5, with D maybe TRBD1 (6 bases). V lost 2 bases and J lost 9, with 8 bases in between. CDR1 ENHRY and CDR2 SYGVKD come from the germline V gene. This CDR3 spans 12 amino acids. The DNA for the CDR3 is TGTGCCATCAGTGAGGGGGGCCGGCCCCAGCATTTT. Its translation: CAISEGGRPQHF.

This clone occurred a few times. J is TRBJ2-2 and V is TRBV11-2, with a possible D match to TRBD1 (6 bases). The CDR3 is 16 amino acids. Germline CDR1 is SGHAT and CDR2 is FQNNGV. V lost 1 base and J lost 0, with 9 bases in between. For the CDR3, the DNA is TGTGCCAGCAGCTTAGCTAGGGGGACGAACACCGGGGAGCTGTTTTTT. This codes for CASSLARGTNTGELFF.